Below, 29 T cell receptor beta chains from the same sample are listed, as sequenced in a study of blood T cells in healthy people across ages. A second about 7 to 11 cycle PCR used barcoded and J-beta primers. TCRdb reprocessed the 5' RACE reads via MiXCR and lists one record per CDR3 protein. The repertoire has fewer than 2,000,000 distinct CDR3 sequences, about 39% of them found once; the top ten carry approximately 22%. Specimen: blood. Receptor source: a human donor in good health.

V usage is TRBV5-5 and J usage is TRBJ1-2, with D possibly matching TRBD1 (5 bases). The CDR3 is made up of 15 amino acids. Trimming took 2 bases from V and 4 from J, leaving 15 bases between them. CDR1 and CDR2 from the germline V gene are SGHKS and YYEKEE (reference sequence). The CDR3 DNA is TGTGCCAGCAGCTTCGACCCAGGGAGAGGCTATGGCTACACCTTC. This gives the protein CASSFDPGRGYGYTF.

CDR3 sequence (DNA): TGCAGTGCTGAGATACTGACCCGGCAATTGACCCTCCACTTT. As protein: CSAEILTRQLTLHF. V gene TRBV20-1 combines with J gene TRBJ1-6; D unclear. Trimming shortened V by 5 bases and J by 14 bases, and 22 bases separated the two germline ends. This CDR3 comprises 14 residues. Looked up from germline, CDR1 is DFQATT and CDR2 is SNEGSKA (reference sequence).

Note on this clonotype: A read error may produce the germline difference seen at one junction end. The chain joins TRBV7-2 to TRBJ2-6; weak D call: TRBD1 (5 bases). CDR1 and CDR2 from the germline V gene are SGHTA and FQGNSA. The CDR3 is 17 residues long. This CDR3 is CASSSVGRSSGANVPTF. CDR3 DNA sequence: TGTGCCAGCAGCTCTGTCGGACGCTCCTCTGGGGCCAACGTCCCGACTTTC.

CDR3 amino acids: CASGFSGFGGEQYF. The CDR3, as DNA: TGTGCTAGTGGTTTCTCGGGATTCGGTGGCGAGCAGTACTTC. The chain carries TRBV12-5 and TRBJ2-7, with D possibly TRBD2 on 5 matching bases. This CDR3 comprises 14 residues. Germline V gives CDR1 LGHNT, CDR2 FRNRAP. Trimming took 3 bases from V and 6 from J, leaving 15 bases between them.

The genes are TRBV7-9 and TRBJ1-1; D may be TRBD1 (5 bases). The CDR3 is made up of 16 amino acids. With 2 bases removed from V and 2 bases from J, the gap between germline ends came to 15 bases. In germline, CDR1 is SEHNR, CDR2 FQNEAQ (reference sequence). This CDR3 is CASSLIRGGINTEAFF. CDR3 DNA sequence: TGTGCCAGCAGCTTAATTCGTGGGGGAATCAACACTGAAGCTTTCTTT.

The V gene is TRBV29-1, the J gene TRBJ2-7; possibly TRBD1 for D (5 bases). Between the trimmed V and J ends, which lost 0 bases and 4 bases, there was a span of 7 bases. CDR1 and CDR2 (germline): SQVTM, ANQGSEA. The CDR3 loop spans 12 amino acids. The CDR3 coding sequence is TGCAGCGTTGAAGAAACAGGTTACGAGCAGTACTTC. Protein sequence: CSVEETGYEQYF.

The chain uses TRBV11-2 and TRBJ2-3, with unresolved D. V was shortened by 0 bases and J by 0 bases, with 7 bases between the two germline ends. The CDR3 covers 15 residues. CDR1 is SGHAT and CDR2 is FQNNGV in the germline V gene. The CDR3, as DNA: TGTGCCAGCAGCTTAGATTGGGCTAGCACAGATACGCAGTATTTT. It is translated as CASSLDWASTDTQYF.

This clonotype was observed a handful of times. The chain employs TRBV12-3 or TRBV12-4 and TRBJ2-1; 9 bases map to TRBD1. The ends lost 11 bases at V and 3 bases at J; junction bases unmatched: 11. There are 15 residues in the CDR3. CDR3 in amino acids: CAVPVRDRDYNEQFF. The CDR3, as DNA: TGTGCCGTCCCCGTCCGGGACAGGGACTACAATGAGCAGTTCTTC.

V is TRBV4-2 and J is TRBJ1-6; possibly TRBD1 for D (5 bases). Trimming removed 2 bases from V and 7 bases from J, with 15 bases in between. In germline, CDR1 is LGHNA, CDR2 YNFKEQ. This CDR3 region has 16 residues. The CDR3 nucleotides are TGTGCCAGCAGCCAAAGCGGGGGAGAATCGAATTCACCCCTCCACTTT. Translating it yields CASSQSGGESNSPLHF.

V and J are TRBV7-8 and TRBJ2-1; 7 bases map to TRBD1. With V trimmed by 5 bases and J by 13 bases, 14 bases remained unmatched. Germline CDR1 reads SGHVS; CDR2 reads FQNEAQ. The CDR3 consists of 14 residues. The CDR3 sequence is CASSDGTVQETQFF. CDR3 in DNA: TGTGCCAGCAGCGACGGGACAGTACAAGAGACCCAGTTCTTC.

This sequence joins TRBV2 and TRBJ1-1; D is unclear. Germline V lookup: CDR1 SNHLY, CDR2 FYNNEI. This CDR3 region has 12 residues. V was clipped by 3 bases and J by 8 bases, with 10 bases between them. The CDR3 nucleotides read TGTGCCAGCAGTGACGATACACTGGAAGCTTTCTTT. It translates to CASSDDTLEAFF.

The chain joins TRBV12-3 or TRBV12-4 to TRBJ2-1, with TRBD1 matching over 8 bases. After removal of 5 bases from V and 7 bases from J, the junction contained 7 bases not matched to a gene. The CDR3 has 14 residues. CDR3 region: CASSQTDRVNEQFF. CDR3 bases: TGTGCCAGCAGTCAAACGGACAGGGTTAATGAGCAGTTCTTC.

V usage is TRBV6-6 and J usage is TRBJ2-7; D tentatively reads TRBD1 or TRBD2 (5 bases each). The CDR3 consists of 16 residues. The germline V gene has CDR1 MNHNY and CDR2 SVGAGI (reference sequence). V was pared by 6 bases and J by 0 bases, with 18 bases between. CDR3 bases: TGTGCCAGCAGGACTACCCGGGACCCTAGCTCCTACGAGCAGTACTTC. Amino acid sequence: CASRTTRDPSSYEQYF.

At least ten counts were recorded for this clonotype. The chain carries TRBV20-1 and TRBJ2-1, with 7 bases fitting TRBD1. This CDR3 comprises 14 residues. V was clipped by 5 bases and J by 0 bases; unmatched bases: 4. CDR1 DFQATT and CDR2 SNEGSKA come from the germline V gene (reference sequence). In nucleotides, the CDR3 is TGCAGTGCTGGGGGACAGAGCTCCTACAATGAGCAGTTCTTC. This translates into CSAGGQSSYNEQFF.

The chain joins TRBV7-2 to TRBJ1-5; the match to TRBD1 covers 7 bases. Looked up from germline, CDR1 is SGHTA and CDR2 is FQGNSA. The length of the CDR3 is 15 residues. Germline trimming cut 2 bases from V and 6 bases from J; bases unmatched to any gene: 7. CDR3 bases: TGTGCCAGCAGCTTATTTCAGGGGGATAGTCAGCCCCAGCATTTT. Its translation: CASSLFQGDSQPQHF.

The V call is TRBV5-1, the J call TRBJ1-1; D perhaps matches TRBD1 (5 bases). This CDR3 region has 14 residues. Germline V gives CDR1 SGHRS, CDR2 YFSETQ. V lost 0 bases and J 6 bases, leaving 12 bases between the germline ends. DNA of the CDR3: TGCGCCAGCAGCTTGGCCAATACAGGAGCTGAAGCTTTCTTT. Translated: CASSLANTGAEAFF. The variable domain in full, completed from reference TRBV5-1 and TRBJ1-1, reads KAGVTQTPRYLIKTRGQQVTLSCSPISGHRSVSWYQQTPGQGLQFLFEYFSETQRNKGNFPGRFSGRQFSNSRSEMNVSTLELGDSALYLCASSLANTGAEAFFGQGTRLTVV.

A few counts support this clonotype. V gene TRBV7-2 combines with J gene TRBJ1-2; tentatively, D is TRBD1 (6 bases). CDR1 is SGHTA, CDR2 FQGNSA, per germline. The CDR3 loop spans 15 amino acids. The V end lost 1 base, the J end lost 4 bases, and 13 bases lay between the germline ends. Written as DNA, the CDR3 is TGTGCCAGCAGCTTAGGGGACACCAACTCCTATGGCTACACCTTC. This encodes CASSLGDTNSYGYTF.

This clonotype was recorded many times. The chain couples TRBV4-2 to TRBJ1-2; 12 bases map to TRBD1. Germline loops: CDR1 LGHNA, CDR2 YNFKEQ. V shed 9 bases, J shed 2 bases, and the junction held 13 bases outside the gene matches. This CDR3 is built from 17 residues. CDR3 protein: CASTGTGGTMGNYGYTF. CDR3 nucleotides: TGTGCCAGTACCGGGACAGGGGGCACGATGGGGAACTATGGCTACACCTTC.

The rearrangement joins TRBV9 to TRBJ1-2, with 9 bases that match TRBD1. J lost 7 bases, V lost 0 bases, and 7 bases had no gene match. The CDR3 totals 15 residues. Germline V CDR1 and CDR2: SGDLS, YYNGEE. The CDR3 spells CASSVGTGVSCGYTF. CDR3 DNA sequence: TGTGCCAGCAGCGTAGGGACAGGGGTCTCCTGTGGCTACACCTTC.

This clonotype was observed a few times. The CDR3: CSEDDKENTEAFF. For the CDR3, the DNA is TGCAGTGAAGACGACAAGGAGAACACTGAAGCTTTCTTT. The rearrangement uses TRBV20-1 and TRBJ1-1; D unresolved. Germline V gene lookup returns CDR1 DFQATT and CDR2 SNEGSKA (reference sequence). The CDR3 has 13 residues. With 7 bases removed from V and 1 base from J, the gap between germline ends came to 13 bases.

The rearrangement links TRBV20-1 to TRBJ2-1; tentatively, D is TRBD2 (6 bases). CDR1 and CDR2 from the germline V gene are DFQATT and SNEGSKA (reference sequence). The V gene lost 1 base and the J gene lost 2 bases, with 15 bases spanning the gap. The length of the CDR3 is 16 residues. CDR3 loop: CSARGGWGVTYNEQFF. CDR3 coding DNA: TGCAGTGCTAGAGGTGGTTGGGGGGTCACCTACAATGAGCAGTTCTTC.

The CDR3 DNA is TGTGCCAGCAGCCCCCTCCTTAGCGGGGGACATGAGCAGTTCTTC. Translation: CASSPLLSGGHEQFF. The rearrangement links TRBV11-2 to TRBJ2-1; 9 bases fit TRBD2. J was trimmed by 8 bases and V by 5 bases; bases with no gene match: 10. In germline, CDR1 is SGHAT, CDR2 FQNNGV. The CDR3 loop spans 15 amino acids. Supplemented by reference TRBV11-2 and TRBJ2-1, the full variable domain reads EAGVAQSPRYKIIEKRQSVAFWCNPISGHATLYWYQQILGQGPKLLIQFQNNGVVDDSQLPKDRFSAERLKGVDSTLKIQPAKLEDSAVYLCASSPLLSGGHEQFFGPGTRLTVL.

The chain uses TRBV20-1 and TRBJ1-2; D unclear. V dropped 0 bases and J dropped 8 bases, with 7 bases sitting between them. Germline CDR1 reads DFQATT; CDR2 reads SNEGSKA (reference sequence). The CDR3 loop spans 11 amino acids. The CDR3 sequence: CSARDNEGYTF. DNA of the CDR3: TGCAGTGCTAGAGATAATGAGGGCTACACCTTC.

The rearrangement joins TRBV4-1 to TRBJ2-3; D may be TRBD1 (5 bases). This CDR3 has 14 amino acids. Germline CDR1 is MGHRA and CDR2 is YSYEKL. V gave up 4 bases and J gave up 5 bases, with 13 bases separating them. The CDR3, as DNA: TGCGCCAGCAGCCGCCCAGGGTTGGGAGATACGCAGTATTTT. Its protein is CASSRPGLGDTQYF.

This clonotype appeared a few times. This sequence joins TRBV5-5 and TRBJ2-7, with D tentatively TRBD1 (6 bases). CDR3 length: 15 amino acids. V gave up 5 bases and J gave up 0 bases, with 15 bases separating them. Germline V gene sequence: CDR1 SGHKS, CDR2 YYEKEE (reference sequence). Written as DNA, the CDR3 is TGTGCCAGCAGTCTCAGGGGTGGTATCTCCTACGAGCAGTACTTC. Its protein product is CASSLRGGISYEQYF.

CDR3 sequence reads: CSALRQAQGNEQFF. CDR3 bases: TGCAGTGCTCTACGACAGGCTCAGGGCAATGAGCAGTTCTTC. The V and J genes are TRBV20-1 and TRBJ2-1; a weak D match, TRBD1 (6 bases). V was trimmed by 5 bases and J by 6 bases, leaving 17 bases between them. The CDR3 is 14 amino acids. Germline CDR1 reads DFQATT; CDR2 reads SNEGSKA (reference sequence).

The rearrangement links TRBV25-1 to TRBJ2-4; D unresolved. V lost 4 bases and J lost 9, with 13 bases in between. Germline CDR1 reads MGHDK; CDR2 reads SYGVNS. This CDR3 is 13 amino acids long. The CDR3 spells CASSGLDGGIQYF. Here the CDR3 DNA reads TGTGCCAGCAGTGGCCTTGATGGTGGCATTCAGTACTTC.

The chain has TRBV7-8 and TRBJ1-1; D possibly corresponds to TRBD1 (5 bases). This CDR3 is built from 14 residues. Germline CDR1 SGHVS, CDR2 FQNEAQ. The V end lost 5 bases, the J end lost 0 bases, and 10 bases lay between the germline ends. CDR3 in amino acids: CASSVTVLNTEAFF. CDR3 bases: TGTGCCAGCAGCGTGACAGTGTTGAACACTGAAGCTTTCTTT.

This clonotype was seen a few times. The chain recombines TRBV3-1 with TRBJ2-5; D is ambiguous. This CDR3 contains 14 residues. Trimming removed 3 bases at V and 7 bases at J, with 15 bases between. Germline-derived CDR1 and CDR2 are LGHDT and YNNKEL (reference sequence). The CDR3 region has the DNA TGTGCCAGCAGCCATCCTTCCTCACGAGGGACCCAGTACTTC. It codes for CASSHPSSRGTQYF.